This passage covers 29 T cell receptor beta chains from one sample sequenced in a study of T cell responses to AZD1222 COVID-19 vaccine. Clones were sequenced by immunoSEQ multiplex PCR, and TCRdb holds only the in-frame ones, with some missing. The sample holds roughly 120,000 clones; about 90% are singletons and the top ten take over 12%. The specimen was peripheral blood, collected 28 days after the second AZD1222 dose. Receptors were obtained from an adult who received the AZD1222 COVID-19 vaccine.

This sequence joins TRBV19 and TRBJ2-1, with D unclear. This CDR3 has 12 residues. V lost 1 base and J lost 8, with 6 bases in between. Germline V gives CDR1 LNHDA, CDR2 SQIVND (reference sequence). DNA of the CDR3: TGTGCCAGTAGTATAGGAAGCGATGAGCAGTTCTTC. Its protein is CASSIGSDEQFF.

This chain uses TRBV11-3 with TRBJ2-2, with 9 bases matching TRBD1. V shed 4 bases, J shed 6 bases, and the junction held 6 bases outside the gene matches. CDR3 size: 15 residues. Germline loops: CDR1 SGHNT, CDR2 YENEEA. CDR3 region: CASSSGQGNPGELFF. In nucleotides, the CDR3 is TGTGCCAGCAGCTCGGGACAGGGTAATCCCGGGGAGCTGTTTTTT.

The V and J genes are TRBV2 and TRBJ1-2; no definite D call. Looked up from germline, CDR1 is SNHLY and CDR2 is FYNNEI. V shed 6 bases and J shed 4 bases, with 6 bases lying between them. The length of the CDR3 is 11 residues. CDR3 bases: TGTGCCAGCAGGGCGACCTATGGCTACACCTTC. Translating it yields CASRATYGYTF. The whole variable domain, filled in from reference TRBV2 and TRBJ1-2, reads EPEVTQTPSHQVTQMGQEVILRCVPISNHLYFYWYRQILGQKVEFLVSFYNNEISEKSEIFDDQFSVERPDGSNFTLKIRSTKLEDSAMYFCASRATYGYTFGSGTRLTVV.

The rearrangement joins TRBV18 to TRBJ1-1, with a tentative D call TRBD1 (5 bases). V dropped 0 bases and J dropped 0 bases, with 8 bases sitting between them. The CDR3 runs to 15 residues. Germline values: CDR1 KGHSH, CDR2 LQKENI. The CDR3 sequence: CASSPPEGLNTEAFF. In DNA, the CDR3 is TGTGCCAGCTCACCACCGGAGGGGCTGAACACTGAAGCTTTCTTT. Together with reference TRBV18 and TRBJ1-1, the CDR3 gives the full variable domain: NAGVMQNPRHLVRRRGQEARLRCSPMKGHSHVYWYRQLPEEGLKFMVYLQKENIIDESGMPKERFSAEFPKEGPSILRIQQVVRGDSAAYFCASSPPEGLNTEAFFGQGTRLTVV.

This clone was seen only once. The V gene is TRBV4-1, the J gene TRBJ2-5; 7 bases agree with TRBD1. Germline assignment: CDR1 MGHRA and CDR2 YSYEKL. The CDR3 spans 14 residues. Losses at the gene ends were 2 bases for V and 4 bases for J; bases not matched to a gene: 4. The DNA of the CDR3 is TGCGCCAGCAGCCAATTGAACAGGGGAGAGACCCAGTACTTC. The encoded protein is CASSQLNRGETQYF.

Only one count was recorded for this clone. The chain carries TRBV27 and TRBJ2-1; D is possibly TRBD2 (5 bases). Trimming took off 10 bases at V and 0 bases at J, with 13 bases between the two ends. Germline assignment: CDR1 MNHEY and CDR2 SMNVEV (reference sequence). This CDR3 spans 14 amino acids. Here the CDR3 DNA reads TGTGCCATCGCGAGGGCCACCTCCTACAATGAGCAGTTCTTC. Translation: CAIARATSYNEQFF.

This chain connects TRBV2 to TRBJ2-1, with 8 bases aligning to TRBD2. Losses at the gene ends were 3 bases for V and 10 bases for J; bases not matched to a gene: 11. Looked up from germline, CDR1 is SNHLY and CDR2 is FYNNEI. This CDR3 comprises 15 residues. For the CDR3, the DNA is TGTGCCAGCAGTGAGAGGTCGGGAGGGCCTGGGGAGCAGTTCTTC. This translates into CASSERSGGPGEQFF. The complete variable domain, with remaining parts taken from reference TRBV2 and TRBJ2-1, reads EPEVTQTPSHQVTQMGQEVILRCVPISNHLYFYWYRQILGQKVEFLVSFYNNEISEKSEIFDDQFSVERPDGSNFTLKIRSTKLEDSAMYFCASSERSGGPGEQFFGPGTRLTVL.

The rearrangement joins TRBV29-1 to TRBJ1-2; 10 bases map to TRBD1. The CDR3 consists of 12 residues. V lost 6 bases, J lost 10 bases, and 8 bases stayed unmatched. Germline values: CDR1 SQVTM, CDR2 ANQGSEA. CDR3 sequence: CSVTGGETVYTF. The CDR3 DNA is TGCAGCGTGACAGGGGGCGAGACTGTCTACACCTTC. Combining the CDR3 with reference TRBV29-1 and TRBJ1-2 gives the whole variable domain SAVISQKPSRDICQRGTSLTIQCQVDSQVTMMFWYRQQPGQSLTLIATANQGSEATYESGFVIDKFPISRPNLTFSTLTVSNMSPEDSSIYLCSVTGGETVYTFGSGTRLTVV.

The chain recombines TRBV7-9 with TRBJ2-3; 11 positions match TRBD2. The length of the CDR3 is 17 residues. Trimming removed 1 base from V and 2 bases from J; junction bases left unmatched: 5. The germline CDR1 and CDR2 sequences are SEHNR and FQNEAQ (reference sequence). The DNA of the CDR3 is TGTGCCAGCAGCTTAGGACTAGCGGGACCTCTCACAGATACGCAGTATTTT. As protein: CASSLGLAGPLTDTQYF.

The chain uses TRBV18 and TRBJ2-2, with 8 bases matching TRBD1. Germline CDR1 and CDR2: KGHSH and LQKENI. V was pared by 6 bases and J by 5 bases, with 11 bases of the junction left unmatched. This CDR3 region has 16 residues. CDR3 sequence reads: CASSPQWTGITGELFF. The CDR3 DNA sequence: TGTGCCAGCTCCCCGCAATGGACAGGGATAACCGGGGAGCTGTTTTTT.

The V gene is TRBV5-1, the J gene TRBJ2-3; 9 bases align to TRBD2. Losses at the gene ends were 1 base for V and 0 bases for J; bases not matched to a gene: 0. Germline V gives CDR1 SGHRS, CDR2 YFSETQ. The CDR3 is 15 residues long. The CDR3 region is CASSLTSGSTDTQYF. The CDR3 region has the DNA TGCGCCAGCAGCTTGACTAGCGGGAGCACAGATACGCAGTATTTT.

This clone was seen once. V is TRBV19 and J is TRBJ1-1; 7 bases fit TRBD1. V was clipped by 7 bases and J by 0 bases; unmatched bases: 5. The CDR3 runs 14 residues. CDR1 and CDR2 from the germline V gene are LNHDA and SQIVND (reference sequence). Here the CDR3 reads CASNEDRVNTEAFF. The DNA for the CDR3 is TGTGCCAGTAATGAAGACAGGGTGAACACTGAAGCTTTCTTT.

The chain links TRBV28 to TRBJ2-2; no definite D call. The CDR3 loop spans 16 amino acids. V was trimmed by 1 base and J by 0 bases, leaving 9 bases between them. Germline assignment: CDR1 MDHEN and CDR2 SYDVKM. The CDR3 sequence: CASSLLWFSNTGELFF. As DNA, the CDR3 is TGTGCCAGCAGTTTATTGTGGTTCTCGAACACCGGGGAGCTGTTTTTT.

V and J are TRBV5-1 and TRBJ2-2, with TRBD1 matching 9 bases. Looked up from germline, CDR1 is SGHRS and CDR2 is YFSETQ. This CDR3 region has 15 residues. Unmatched junction bases numbered 6, after V lost 2 bases and J lost 7 bases. CDR3 sequence reads: CASSFTGGADGELFF. For the CDR3, the DNA is TGCGCCAGCAGCTTTACAGGGGGCGCTGACGGGGAGCTGTTTTTT. Full variable domain (missing parts from reference TRBV5-1 and TRBJ2-2): KAGVTQTPRYLIKTRGQQVTLSCSPISGHRSVSWYQQTPGQGLQFLFEYFSETQRNKGNFPGRFSGRQFSNSRSEMNVSTLELGDSALYLCASSFTGGADGELFFGEGSRLTVL.

This chain uses TRBV7-9 with TRBJ2-1, with no clear D. V dropped 1 base and J dropped 6 bases, with 10 bases sitting between them. The CDR3 is 14 residues long. CDR1 and CDR2 (germline): SEHNR, FQNEAQ (reference sequence). The CDR3 bases are TGTGCCAGCAGCTTAGGCCTCACAATCAATGAGCAGTTCTTC. It yields the protein CASSLGLTINEQFF.

This rearrangement joins TRBV7-9 to TRBJ1-2; D remains unclear. Trimming took off 3 bases at V and 4 bases at J, with 9 bases between the two ends. The CDR3 consists of 13 residues. CDR1 is SEHNR, CDR2 FQNEAQ, per germline (reference sequence). The CDR3 coding sequence is TGTGCCAGCAGCTTCATTAAGGGCTATGGCTACACCTTC. Amino acid sequence: CASSFIKGYGYTF.

This clone was seen once. The V call is TRBV5-1, the J call TRBJ2-1; D is undetermined. CDR1 is SGHRS and CDR2 is YFSETQ in the germline V gene. Trimming shortened V by 7 bases and J by 10 bases, and 12 bases separated the two germline ends. The CDR3 is 11 amino acids. The CDR3 sequence is CASRTPTEQFF. In nucleotides, the CDR3 is TGCGCCAGCCGAACGCCGACGGAGCAGTTCTTC.

This chain uses TRBV5-4 with TRBJ2-1; the D gene is possibly TRBD2 (6 bases). V was shortened by 1 base and J by 6 bases, with 8 bases between the two germline ends. The germline V gene has CDR1 SGHNT and CDR2 YYREEE (reference sequence). CDR3 size: 13 residues. CDR3 residues: CASSLRGGNEQFF. The CDR3 DNA sequence: TGTGCCAGCAGCTTGAGGGGAGGCAATGAGCAGTTCTTC.

The J gene is TRBJ1-2, the V gene TRBV7-9, with 8 bases fitting TRBD1. With 3 bases clipped from V and 5 bases from J, the junction kept 17 bases outside the gene matches. The germline CDR1 and CDR2 sequences are SEHNR and FQNEAQ (reference sequence). This CDR3 contains 18 residues. This CDR3 reads CASSLLPGQPGGAYGYTF. In DNA form, the CDR3 reads TGTGCCAGCAGCTTGCTTCCTGGGCAACCAGGGGGCGCATATGGCTACACCTTC.

This rearrangement joins TRBV5-1 to TRBJ2-5; 10 bases line up with TRBD2. V shed 2 bases and J 3 bases; nucleotides not matched to a gene: 7. Germline V gene lookup returns CDR1 SGHRS and CDR2 YFSETQ. This CDR3 contains 16 residues. Here the CDR3 reads CASSFALAGEKETQYF. CDR3 nucleotide sequence: TGCGCCAGCAGCTTCGCCCTAGCGGGAGAAAAAGAGACCCAGTACTTC.

The sample holds one count of this clone. This sequence joins TRBV6-5 and TRBJ2-3, with 8 positions matching TRBD1. CDR1 is MNHEY, CDR2 SVGAGI, per germline. The CDR3 is 15 amino acids. V shed 6 bases and J 3 bases; nucleotides not matched to a gene: 8. The CDR3 is CASSRTGIGTDTQYF. The CDR3 coding sequence is TGTGCCAGCAGCAGGACAGGGATAGGGACAGATACGCAGTATTTT.

The genes are TRBV27 and TRBJ1-5; no clear D. V lost 8 bases to trimming and J lost 5 bases, with 10 bases between them. Per the germline V gene, CDR1 is MNHEY and CDR2 is SMNVEV (reference sequence). The CDR3 extends over 12 amino acids. CDR3 DNA sequence: TGTGCCAGCCGAACCATGGATCAGCCCCAGCATTTT. Translation gives CASRTMDQPQHF.

This clone was recorded once. The chain carries TRBV5-1 and TRBJ2-4, with D possibly called TRBD1 or TRBD2 (5 bases each). CDR1 SGHRS and CDR2 YFSETQ come from the germline V gene. Trimming cost V 0 bases and J 6 bases, with 13 bases left between them. CDR3 size: 15 residues. CDR3 DNA sequence: TGCGCCAGCAGCTTGGATCCGGGGCTGAGAAACATTCAGTACTTC. It codes for CASSLDPGLRNIQYF.

The chain has TRBV5-4 and TRBJ2-5; D remains unclear. Germline-derived CDR1 and CDR2 are SGHNT and YYREEE (reference sequence). This CDR3 region has 14 residues. Trimming removed 0 bases from V and 4 bases from J, with 10 bases in between. The CDR3: CASSLEWDLETQYF. The CDR3 DNA follows: TGTGCCAGCAGCTTGGAGTGGGATTTAGAGACCCAGTACTTC.

This sequence joins TRBV6-6 and TRBJ1-6; TRBD1 matches 10 bases. V lost 6 bases, J lost 10 bases, and 9 bases stayed unmatched. Germline values: CDR1 MNHNY, CDR2 SVGAGI (reference sequence). This CDR3 contains 15 residues. CDR3 in amino acids: CASSYETGGSSPLHF. The CDR3 bases are TGTGCCAGCAGCTACGAGACAGGGGGCAGCTCACCCCTCCACTTT.

The chain links TRBV19 to TRBJ2-1, with D tentatively TRBD2 (7 bases). The V gene lost 4 bases and the J gene lost 0 bases, with 13 bases spanning the gap. In germline, CDR1 is LNHDA, CDR2 SQIVND (reference sequence). CDR3 length equals 16 residues. CDR3 DNA sequence: TGTGCCAGTAGTACTCAGGGGAGGGCCTCCTACAATGAGCAGTTCTTC. Translated, it gives CASSTQGRASYNEQFF.

This chain uses TRBV27 with TRBJ1-4; D unclear. Germline CDR1 and CDR2: MNHEY and SMNVEV (reference sequence). This CDR3 spans 15 amino acids. V lost 6 bases and J lost 0, with 11 bases in between. The CDR3 region is CASSQTPATNEKLFF. The CDR3 DNA reads TGTGCCAGCAGCCAAACTCCCGCAACTAATGAAAAACTGTTTTTT.

The gene calls are TRBV18 and TRBJ2-3; weak D call: TRBD1 (6 bases). V was clipped by 3 bases and J by 0 bases, with 16 bases between them. Germline V gene data show CDR1 as KGHSH and CDR2 as LQKENI. The CDR3 runs to 17 residues. As DNA, the CDR3 is TGTGCCAGCTCACCGTTTCCCGGACAGAGAAGCACAGATACGCAGTATTTT. Its protein is CASSPFPGQRSTDTQYF.

This clone has just one count. V and J are TRBV28 and TRBJ1-2, with D possibly being TRBD1 (5 bases). The ends were cut back, 2 bases at V and 3 bases at J, with 10 bases in the middle. CDR1 and CDR2 (germline): MDHEN, SYDVKM. The CDR3 totals 14 residues. This chain's CDR3 is CASSLGGSYYGYTF. The CDR3 nucleotides read TGTGCCAGCAGTTTAGGGGGGAGCTACTATGGCTACACCTTC.